Listed below are T cell receptor beta chains from one sample, sequenced in a study of cytomegalovirus exposure and HLA in healthy donors. Sequencing used immunoSEQ multiplex PCR; TCRdb keeps in-frame clones, though not all of them. The table has about 180,000 clones, about 85% seen once. The sequenced sample was PBMCs. The receptors were sampled from a girl between 5 and 17 years old in good health and CMV-seropositive. Both conserved end residues are part of each CDR3. The order of the fields is clone size, J gene, V gene, D gene, CDR3 protein, CDR3 DNA. The D gene is left open where the match is weak. Clone size is shown for a subset of rows, as once, few, many or a class of expanded clone.

few | TRBJ1-1 | TRBV27 | . | CASTRAPRGTEAFF | TGTGCCAGCACTCGAGCCCCAAGGGGGACTGAAGCTTTCTTT
. | TRBJ2-7 | TRBV7-3 | TRBD1 | CASSLRGGGYEQYF | TGTGCCAGCAGCTTAAGAGGGGGCGGGTACGAGCAGTACTTC
. | TRBJ2-7 | TRBV5-1 | . | CASSLVPGEQYF | TGCGCCAGCAGCTTGGTGCCGGGCGAGCAGTACTTC
. | TRBJ2-1 | TRBV4-2 | . | CASSQEPLLARDFYNEQFF | TGTGCCAGCAGCCAAGAGCCTCTTTTGGCGCGGGACTTCTACAATGAGCAGTTCTTC
. | TRBJ2-2 | TRBV5-1 | . | CASSFHAGELFF | TGCGCCAGCAGCTTTCATGCCGGGGAGCTGTTTTTT
. | TRBJ1-5 | TRBV15 | . | CATSRASLFGRPQHF | TGTGCCACCAGCAGAGCCTCCTTGTTCGGTCGGCCCCAGCATTTT
. | TRBJ2-6 | TRBV6-1 | . | CASSDIPTGGANVLTF | TGTGCCAGCAGTGACATTCCGACGGGGGGGGCCAACGTCCTGACTTTC
. | TRBJ2-2 | TRBV15 | TRBD2 | CAASRTSRTGELFF | TGTGCCGCCTCCCGGACTAGCAGAACCGGGGAGCTGTTTTTT
. | TRBJ2-1 | TRBV27 | . | CASSTNSAGSNEQFF | TGTGCCAGCTCCACCAACAGCGCGGGCTCCAATGAGCAGTTCTTC
. | TRBJ2-5 | TRBV6-5 | . | CASSSRETQYF | TGTGCCAGCAGTTCCCGTGAGACCCAGTACTTC
. | TRBJ2-1 | TRBV25-1 | TRBD2 | CASSPRAGESYNEQFF | TGTGCCAGCAGTCCTCGGGCGGGAGAATCCTACAATGAGCAGTTCTTC
. | TRBJ2-7 | TRBV11-3 | TRBD1 | CASIPGQGVYEQYF | TGTGCCAGCATTCCGGGACAGGGGGTCTACGAGCAGTACTTC
. | TRBJ2-1 | TRBV5-1 | TRBD2 | CASSLASGSINNEQFF | TGCGCCAGCAGCTTGGCAAGCGGGAGTATAAACAATGAGCAGTTCTTC
. | TRBJ2-2 | TRBV19 | TRBD2 | CASTLTSGSWGGELFF | TGTGCCAGTACCTTGACTAGCGGGAGTTGGGGCGGGGAGCTGTTTTTT
. | TRBJ1-2 | TRBV19 | TRBD1 | CASSILGTDYGYTF | TGTGCCAGTAGTATACTTGGGACAGACTATGGCTACACCTTC
. | TRBJ2-7 | TRBV5-8 | . | CASSPRGFPNEQYF | TGTGCCAGCAGCCCGAGGGGGTTTCCAAACGAGCAGTACTTC
once | TRBJ2-7 | TRBV7-6 | . | CASSLEADSYEQYF | TGTGCCAGCAGCTTAGAGGCGGACTCCTACGAGCAGTACTTC
few | TRBJ1-4 | TRBV19 | TRBD1 | CASSRGQRKNEKLFF | TGTGCCAGTAGCCGGGGACAGCGAAAAAATGAAAAACTGTTTTTT
. | TRBJ1-1 | TRBV7-6 | . | CASSFWAGMMNTEAFF | TGTGCCAGCAGCTTTTGGGCAGGGATGATGAACACTGAAGCTTTCTTT
. | TRBJ2-7 | TRBV18 | . | CASSPPGADTYEQYF | TGTGCCAGCTCACCACCGGGGGCAGACACCTACGAGCAGTACTTC
. | TRBJ1-1 | TRBV25-1 | TRBD1 | CASSGGQGAHTEAFF | TGTGCCAGCAGTGGGGGCCAGGGGGCTCACACTGAAGCTTTCTTT
. | TRBJ1-5 | TRBV6-1 | . | CASSDSGGNQPQHF | TGTGCCAGCAGTGATTCGGGGGGCAATCAGCCCCAGCATTTT